This TCR beta chain was recorded in a study of shared clonotypes between healthy human individuals. Study results and limitations: Non-shared clonotypes were found to have lower generation probabilities than the clonotypes that were shared by all four of the sorted-subset donors.

In its sample, this clone was seen once. The target antigen is unknown. The CDR3 runs 14 residues. V was trimmed by 5 bases and J by 12 bases, leaving 20 bases between them. Germline V gene sequence: CDR1 SGHTA, CDR2 FQGNSA. Profiled with immunoSEQ multiplex PCR; TCRdb holds only in-frame clones, not every one. The sample has 950,000 to 1,100,000 clones, about 75% seen once. Sequencing input: memory CD4+ T cells sorted from blood. Subset: CD45RA-negative fraction. This TCR was sampled from a man in his late teens or twenties in good health. The chain links TRBV7-2 to TRBJ2-1, with D perhaps matching TRBD2 (5 bases). The CDR3 sequence is CASSPRASPEGQFF. CDR3 in DNA: TGTGCCAGCAGCCCCCGGGCCAGCCCCGAGGGGCAGTTCTTC.